The 21 T cell receptor beta chains in this list originate from one sample, sequenced in a study of early T cells in non-severe SARS-CoV-2 infection. A single record per CDR3 protein comes from TCRdb applying MiXCR to the 5' RACE reads. The table includes more than 40,000 distinct CDR3 sequences, about 5.2% detected once. The input for sequencing was whole blood, taken at baseline. The origin of the receptors is an adult who was a healthcare worker with PCR-confirmed SARS-CoV-2 infection or an uninfected control (not recorded which).

This clonotype was detected many times. This chain links TRBV30 with TRBJ2-1; D gene unclear. The CDR3 extends over 12 amino acids. V dropped 4 bases and J dropped 9 bases, with 13 bases sitting between them. Germline loops: CDR1 GTSNPN, CDR2 SVGIG (reference sequence). CDR3 amino acids: CAWKSPTREQFF. CDR3 DNA sequence: TGTGCCTGGAAGTCACCGACTCGTGAGCAGTTCTTC.

This clonotype came up many times. V and J are TRBV10-3 and TRBJ2-2; TRBD2 matches 12 bases. There are 15 residues in the CDR3. Germline V CDR1 and CDR2: ENHRY, SYGVKD. J gave up 7 bases and V 6 bases, and 6 bases lay outside the gene matches. This CDR3 is CAIRGLAGENGELFF. CDR3 DNA: TGTGCCATCAGGGGACTAGCGGGTGAGAACGGGGAGCTGTTTTTT.

This clonotype came up many times. The V and J genes are TRBV27 and TRBJ1-1; D is possibly TRBD1 (5 bases). The CDR3 length is 18 residues. Germline CDR1 MNHEY, CDR2 SMNVEV (reference sequence). The V end was cut by 1 base, the J end by 1 base, with 19 bases between. The CDR3, as DNA: TGTGCCAGCAGTTTATTGGTGCGGGGCAGAAGCCGGAACACTGAAGCTTTCTTT. The encoded protein is CASSLLVRGRSRNTEAFF.

This sequence joins TRBV5-1 and TRBJ2-5, with TRBD2 matching 12 bases. The CDR3 runs 17 residues. Losses at the gene ends were 4 bases for V and 3 bases for J; bases not matched to a gene: 10. Per germline, CDR1 SGHRS and CDR2 YFSETQ. DNA for the CDR3: TGCGCCAGCAGCGTAAGTCGACTAGCGGGAGATGAAGAGACCCAGTACTTC. This sequence encodes CASSVSRLAGDEETQYF.

The V call is TRBV11-2, the J call TRBJ2-7, with D perhaps TRBD2 (6 bases). The CDR3 has 17 amino acids. The V gene lost 2 bases and the J gene lost 2 bases, with 19 bases spanning the gap. Looked up from germline, CDR1 is SGHAT and CDR2 is FQNNGV. For the CDR3, the DNA is TGTGCCAGCAGCTTACCCGCAGGGACTTCCTACGCCTACGAGCAGTACTTC. Translation gives CASSLPAGTSYAYEQYF. Variable domain in full (rest from reference TRBV11-2 and TRBJ2-7): EAGVAQSPRYKIIEKRQSVAFWCNPISGHATLYWYQQILGQGPKLLIQFQNNGVVDDSQLPKDRFSAERLKGVDSTLKIQPAKLEDSAVYLCASSLPAGTSYAYEQYFGPGTRLTVT.

This clonotype was observed at least ten times. This rearrangement joins TRBV5-1 to TRBJ1-5, with unresolved D. The CDR3 is made up of 15 amino acids. Trimming pared 5 bases from V and 4 bases from J, leaving 16 bases between. The germline V gene encodes CDR1 SGHRS and CDR2 YFSETQ. CDR3 amino acids: CASRPVPETNQPQHF. As DNA, the CDR3 is TGCGCCAGCAGACCGGTCCCCGAGACAAATCAGCCCCAGCATTTT. Full variable domain (remainder filled in from reference TRBV5-1 and TRBJ1-5): KAGVTQTPRYLIKTRGQQVTLSCSPISGHRSVSWYQQTPGQGLQFLFEYFSETQRNKGNFPGRFSGRQFSNSRSEMNVSTLELGDSALYLCASRPVPETNQPQHFGDGTRLSIL.

This clonotype was counted ten times or more. The rearrangement links TRBV5-1 to TRBJ2-7, with TRBD1 identical over 7 bases. CDR1 and CDR2 from the germline V gene are SGHRS and YFSETQ. The CDR3 spans 15 residues. V was clipped by 2 bases and J by 2 bases; unmatched bases: 7. CDR3 sequence reads: CASSFETGSTYEQYF. In DNA form, the CDR3 reads TGCGCCAGCAGCTTCGAGACAGGGTCCACCTACGAGCAGTACTTC.

The J gene is TRBJ2-5, the V gene TRBV20-1; 8 bases line up with TRBD1. Germline trimming cut 6 bases from V and 1 base from J; bases unmatched to any gene: 4. CDR1 is DFQATT and CDR2 is SNEGSKA in the germline V gene (reference sequence). CDR3 length: 13 amino acids. In DNA, the CDR3 is TGCAGTGCCTACGGACAGGGCCAAGAGACCCAGTACTTC. This translates into CSAYGQGQETQYF.

The rearrangement uses TRBV3-1 and TRBJ2-5, with 9 positions matching TRBD2. This CDR3 has 19 amino acids. With 0 bases clipped from V and 1 base from J, the junction kept 12 bases outside the gene matches. Germline CDR1 and CDR2: LGHDT and YNNKEL (reference sequence). Here the CDR3 DNA reads TGTGCCAGCAGCCAAGATCGTCAGCTAGCGGGGCCACTCCAAGAGACCCAGTACTTC. Residues: CASSQDRQLAGPLQETQYF.

This clonotype came up a few times. The chain carries TRBV28 and TRBJ1-2, with D uncertain. The CDR3 has 12 residues. The germline V and J ends were trimmed by 4 bases and 3 bases, with 6 bases remaining between them. CDR1 and CDR2 (germline): MDHEN, SYDVKM. CDR3 bases: TGTGCCAGCAGTTCAGATTACTATGGCTACACCTTC. Its protein product is CASSSDYYGYTF.

This clonotype was counted many times. This chain uses TRBV27 with TRBJ2-7; D perhaps matches TRBD1 (5 bases). Germline V gene sequence: CDR1 MNHEY, CDR2 SMNVEV (reference sequence). There are 14 residues in the CDR3. V lost 1 base and J lost 6, with 13 bases in between. The CDR3 is CASSLYVQGGEQYF. DNA for the CDR3: TGTGCCAGCAGTTTATACGTCCAGGGCGGCGAGCAGTACTTC.

The table lists this clonotype with many counts. The chain links TRBV10-3 to TRBJ1-6; D remains unclear. This CDR3 region has 15 residues. From germline, CDR1 is ENHRY and CDR2 SYGVKD. Trimming took 8 bases from V and 0 from J, leaving 11 bases between them. This CDR3 reads CAIAPRSSYNSPLHF. The CDR3 DNA is TGTGCCATCGCGCCACGGAGCTCCTATAATTCACCCCTCCACTTT.

The chain joins TRBV3-1 to TRBJ1-5; D might be TRBD1 (5 bases). The V end was cut by 1 base, the J end by 7 bases, with 17 bases between. Germline CDR1 LGHDT, CDR2 YNNKEL (reference sequence). This CDR3 is 16 amino acids long. The CDR3 region is CASSQAGGIFEQPQHF. The CDR3 region has the DNA TGTGCCAGCAGCCAAGCGGGGGGGATTTTTGAACAGCCCCAGCATTTT.

This clonotype showed up just a few times. The genes are TRBV19 and TRBJ2-7; no reliable D call. V gave up 3 bases and J gave up 7 bases, with 16 bases separating them. The length of the CDR3 is 14 residues. CDR1 LNHDA and CDR2 SQIVND come from the germline V gene (reference sequence). The DNA of the CDR3 is TGTGCCAGTAGTATCGGTACAGTCGCCGGGGAGCAGTACTTC. As protein: CASSIGTVAGEQYF.

This clonotype was detected many times. V usage is TRBV20-1 and J usage is TRBJ2-1, with D possibly TRBD2 on 5 matching bases. The CDR3 runs 19 residues. V was shortened by 6 bases and J by 5 bases, with 32 bases between the two germline ends. CDR1 and CDR2 from the germline V gene are DFQATT and SNEGSKA (reference sequence). CDR3 sequence reads: CSATNLVRVVGNTNNEQFF. The CDR3 nucleotides are TGCAGTGCAACCAACCTGGTGAGGGTAGTGGGAAATACCAACAATGAGCAGTTCTTC.

This clonotype was detected ten times or more. CDR3 nucleotides: TGTGCCAGCAGTGATCAGAGCGGGAGAGGCGATACGCAGTATTTT. This codes for CASSDQSGRGDTQYF. This chain links TRBV6-4 with TRBJ2-3, with 8 bases that match TRBD2. Per the germline V gene, CDR1 is MRHNA and CDR2 is SNTAGT. The CDR3 totals 15 residues. The ends lost 3 bases at V and 6 bases at J; junction bases unmatched: 8.

This clonotype was seen repeatedly, ten times or more. The chain is built from TRBV12-3 or TRBV12-4 and TRBJ2-2; unclear D gene. The CDR3 has 14 residues. The V end was cut by 5 bases, the J end by 0 bases, with 7 bases between. CDR3 in DNA: TGTGCCAGCAGTCGGTCGGCGAACACCGGGGAGCTGTTTTTT. It translates to CASSRSANTGELFF.

This clonotype was found many times. This CDR3 reads CSGGLAEETQYF. The CDR3 DNA sequence: TGCAGTGGGGGACTAGCGGAAGAGACCCAGTACTTC. This chain uses TRBV20-1 with TRBJ2-5; 11 nucleotides align to TRBD2. Per the germline V gene, CDR1 is DFQATT and CDR2 is SNEGSKA (reference sequence). Trimming at V came to 7 bases and at J to 3 bases, leaving 1 base not matched to a gene. CDR3 length: 12 residues.

This clonotype was detected many times. CDR3 amino acids: CASSQDEGGFFNEQFF. The CDR3 nucleotides are TGCGCCAGCAGCCAAGATGAAGGGGGCTTTTTTAATGAGCAGTTCTTC. This chain links TRBV4-1 with TRBJ2-1, with 7 bases fitting TRBD1. Per the germline V gene, CDR1 is MGHRA and CDR2 is YSYEKL. The CDR3 loop spans 16 amino acids. V lost 0 bases, J lost 7 bases, and 9 bases stayed unmatched.

The V gene is TRBV5-4, the J gene TRBJ2-3; 9 nucleotides line up with TRBD2. The CDR3 loop spans 17 amino acids. CDR1 and CDR2 from the germline V gene are SGHNT and YYREEE (reference sequence). After removal of 4 bases from V and 4 bases from J, the junction contained 13 bases not matched to a gene. For the CDR3, the DNA is TGTGCCAGCAGCCGAGACCCTTGGCGGGAGGGCCCAGATACGCAGTATTTT. Translation: CASSRDPWREGPDTQYF. Filled out from reference TRBV5-4 and TRBJ2-3, the complete variable domain reads ETGVTQSPTHLIKTRGQQVTLRCSSQSGHNTVSWYQQALGQGPQFIFQYYREEENGRGNFPPRFSGLQFPNYSSELNVNALELDDSALYLCASSRDPWREGPDTQYFGPGTRLTVL.

This clonotype was seen repeatedly, ten times or more. The chain has TRBV29-1 and TRBJ1-2, with unresolved D. This CDR3 contains 12 residues. CDR1 and CDR2 from the germline V gene are SQVTM and ANQGSEA. The chain's CDR3 is CSDDSGIYGYTF. The CDR3, as DNA: TGCAGTGACGACTCAGGCATTTATGGCTACACCTTC.